The T cell receptor (beta chain) described here comes from a study of neoadjuvant anti-PD-1 for oral cavity cancer. Study overall: Nivolumab at 3 mg/kg was mostly given biweekly, three to four doses, pre-surgery.

Germline CDR1 is SGHAT and CDR2 is FQNNGV. Trimming removed 5 bases from V and 0 bases from J; junction bases left unmatched: 14. The CDR3 is 19 amino acids. The table came from immunoSEQ multiplex PCR; TCRdb's copy has only in-frame clones and leaves some out. The repertoire holds about 12,000 clones, with 64% as singletons. The chain has TRBV11-2 and TRBJ2-2; 8 bases are a match to TRBD1. The starting material was tumor tissue, obtained before nivolumab (anti-PD-1) treatment. This sequence originates from a person between 40 and 85 years old with oral cavity squamous cell carcinoma. The donor label of this sample is uncertain. The CDR3 coding sequence is TGTGCCAGCAGCCCACCTCGAGACAGGGGTTTCGCGAACACCGGGGAGCTGTTTTTT. Translation gives CASSPPRDRGFANTGELFF.